What follows is one T cell receptor (beta chain) and its context. The junction does not match germline at one end; this may be a read error. The sample comes from a study of blood T cells in healthy people across ages. With a J-beta primer mix and a sample-barcoded 5' primer, a second PCR ran roughly 6 to 11 cycles. MiXCR, run by TCRdb on the 5' RACE reads, gives a single entry per CDR3 protein. Altogether roughly 1 million distinct CDR3 sequences are present, approximately 25% being singletons, with the ten largest covering around 0.75%. The CDR3 has 16 amino acids. Germline V gene lookup returns CDR1 MNHNY and CDR2 SVGAGI (reference sequence). The same data also went into a second study, on T cells of mothers and their children. Per that study: The donors comprised about 6 children and their three healthy Caucasian mothers.

The TCR originated in a girl aged 2-15 years in good health. What was sequenced was blood. The chain links TRBV6-6 to TRBJ1-2, with a tentative D call TRBD1 (5 bases). CDR3 protein: CASSYELRWDFYRYTF. CDR3 coding DNA: TGTGCCAGCAGTTACGAATTGAGGTGGGACTTCTATCGCTACACCTTC.